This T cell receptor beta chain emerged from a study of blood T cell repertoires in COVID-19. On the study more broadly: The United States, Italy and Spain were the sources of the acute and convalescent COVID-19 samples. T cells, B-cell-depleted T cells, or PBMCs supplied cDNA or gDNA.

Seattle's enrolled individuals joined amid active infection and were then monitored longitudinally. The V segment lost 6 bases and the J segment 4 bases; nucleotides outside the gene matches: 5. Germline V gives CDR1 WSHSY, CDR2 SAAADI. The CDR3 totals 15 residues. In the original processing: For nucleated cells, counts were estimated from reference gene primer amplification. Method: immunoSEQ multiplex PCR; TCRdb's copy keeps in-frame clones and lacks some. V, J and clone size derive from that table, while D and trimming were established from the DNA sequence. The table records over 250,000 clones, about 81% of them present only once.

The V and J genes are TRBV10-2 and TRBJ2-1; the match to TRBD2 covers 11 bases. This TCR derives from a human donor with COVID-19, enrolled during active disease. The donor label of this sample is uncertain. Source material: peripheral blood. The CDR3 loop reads CASSVAGGIYNEQFF. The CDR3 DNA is TGCGCCAGCAGCGTAGCGGGAGGGATATACAATGAGCAGTTCTTC.